The sequence of this TCR beta chain was determined in a study of blood T cell repertoires in COVID-19. Whole-study context: There were acute and convalescent COVID-19 samples, and they came from the United States, Italy and Spain. PBMCs, B-cell-depleted T cells, or T cells were the source of the cDNA or gDNA that made up the material.

The CDR3 loop spans 14 amino acids. Trimming pared 5 bases from V and 1 base from J, leaving 11 bases between. Germline V gene sequence: CDR1 LGHNA, CDR2 YSLEER. This clone has more than one count but fewer than ten. In the source study's methods: The assay estimated nucleated cells by amplifying reference gene primers. Data came from immunoSEQ multiplex PCR; TCRdb stores just in-frame clones and leaves some out. Clone size and the V and J calls come from that table; the DNA yielded D and trimming. In the table there are 25,000 to 35,000 clones, 85% of which are singletons. The sample comprised peripheral blood. The sequence was collected from a man older than 75 with active COVID-19. The chain joins TRBV4-3 to TRBJ1-1, with TRBD1 as a possible D gene (5 bases). The CDR3 spells CASSGWGQNTEAFF. As DNA, the CDR3 is TGCGCCAGCAGCGGTTGGGGCCAGAACACTGAAGCTTTCTTT.